This T cell receptor (beta chain) came from a study of T cells in Graves' hyperthyroidism and ophthalmopathy. Researchers amplified the TCR beta CDR3 regions from RNA transcripts. First-round RT-PCR targeting the TCR CDR3 was performed with the HTBI primer set. Each CDR3 protein gets one entry after TCRdb re-called the multiplex PCR reads with MiXCR. Counted here are fewer than 850,000 distinct CDR3 sequences, around a sixth occurring once; the ten biggest clones make up around a sixth. Over 18 months, lack of ophthalmopathy progression marked Graves' hyperthyroidism as stable. Hyperthyroidism in the patients, aged 18 to 65, was newly diagnosed and under 2 months in duration. This clonotype was detected many times. This CDR3 region has 15 residues. From germline, CDR1 is LGHDT and CDR2 YNNKEL (reference sequence). V lost 4 bases, J lost 6 bases, and 9 bases stayed unmatched.

The chain uses TRBV3-1 and TRBJ1-1, with 9 bases identical to TRBD1. The clonotype originates from a man in his forties or fifties with Graves' hyperthyroidism. The sample was blood. CDR3 loop: CASSLPGQGSSEAFF. The CDR3 DNA sequence: TGTGCCAGCAGCCTTCCGGGACAGGGTAGTTCTGAAGCTTTCTTT. Full variable domain (missing parts from reference TRBV3-1 and TRBJ1-1): DTAVSQTPKYLVTQMGNDKSIKCEQNLGHDTMYWYKQDSKKFLKIMFSYNNKELIINETVPNRFSPKSPDKAHLNLHINSLELGDSAVYFCASSLPGQGSSEAFFGQGTRLTVV.